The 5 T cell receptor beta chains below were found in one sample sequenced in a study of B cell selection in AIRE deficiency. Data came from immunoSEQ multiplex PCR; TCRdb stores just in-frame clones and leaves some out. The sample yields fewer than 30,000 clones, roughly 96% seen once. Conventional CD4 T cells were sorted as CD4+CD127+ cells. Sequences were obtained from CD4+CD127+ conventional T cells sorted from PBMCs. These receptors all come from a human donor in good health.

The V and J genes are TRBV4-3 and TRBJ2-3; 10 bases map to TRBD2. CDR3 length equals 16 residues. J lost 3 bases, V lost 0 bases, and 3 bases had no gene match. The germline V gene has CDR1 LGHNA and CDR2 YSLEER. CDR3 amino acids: CASSQDLAGATDTQYF. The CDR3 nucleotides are TGCGCCAGCAGCCAAGATCTAGCGGGAGCTACAGATACGCAGTATTTT.

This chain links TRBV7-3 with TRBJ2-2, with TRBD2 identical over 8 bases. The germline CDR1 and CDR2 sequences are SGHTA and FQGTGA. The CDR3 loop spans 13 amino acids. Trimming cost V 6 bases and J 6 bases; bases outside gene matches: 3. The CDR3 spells CASSRAGAGELFF. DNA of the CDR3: TGTGCCAGCAGTCGAGCGGGAGCCGGGGAGCTGTTTTTT.

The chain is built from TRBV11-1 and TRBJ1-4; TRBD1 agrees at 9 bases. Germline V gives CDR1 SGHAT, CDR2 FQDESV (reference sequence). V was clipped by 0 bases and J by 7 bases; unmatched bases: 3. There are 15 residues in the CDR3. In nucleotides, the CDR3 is TGTGCCAGCAGCTTAGCACAGGGGGCCTCTGAAAAACTGTTTTTT. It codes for CASSLAQGASEKLFF. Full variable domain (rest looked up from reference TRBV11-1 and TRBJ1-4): EAEVAQSPRYKITEKSQAVAFWCDPISGHATLYWYRQILGQGPELLVQFQDESVVDDSQLPKDRFSAERLKGVDSTLKIQPAELGDSAMYLCASSLAQGASEKLFFGSGTQLSVL.

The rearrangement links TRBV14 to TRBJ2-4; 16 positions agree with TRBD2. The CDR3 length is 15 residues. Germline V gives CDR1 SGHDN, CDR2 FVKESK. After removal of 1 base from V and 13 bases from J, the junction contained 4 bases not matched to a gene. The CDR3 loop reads CASSQGGTSGRAQYF. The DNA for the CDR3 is TGTGCCAGCAGCCAAGGCGGGACTAGCGGGAGGGCCCAGTACTTC. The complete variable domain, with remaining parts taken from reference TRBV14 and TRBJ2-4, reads EAGVTQFPSHSVIEKGQTVTLRCDPISGHDNLYWYRRVMGKEIKFLLHFVKESKQDESGMPNNRFLAERTGGTYSTLKVQPAELEDSGVYFCASSQGGTSGRAQYFGAGTRLSVL.

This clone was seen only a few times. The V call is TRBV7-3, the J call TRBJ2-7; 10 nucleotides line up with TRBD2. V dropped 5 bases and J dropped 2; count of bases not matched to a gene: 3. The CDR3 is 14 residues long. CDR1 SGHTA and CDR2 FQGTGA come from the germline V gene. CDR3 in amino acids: CASSPSGSPYEQYF. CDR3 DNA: TGTGCCAGCAGCCCTAGCGGGAGCCCCTACGAGCAGTACTTC.